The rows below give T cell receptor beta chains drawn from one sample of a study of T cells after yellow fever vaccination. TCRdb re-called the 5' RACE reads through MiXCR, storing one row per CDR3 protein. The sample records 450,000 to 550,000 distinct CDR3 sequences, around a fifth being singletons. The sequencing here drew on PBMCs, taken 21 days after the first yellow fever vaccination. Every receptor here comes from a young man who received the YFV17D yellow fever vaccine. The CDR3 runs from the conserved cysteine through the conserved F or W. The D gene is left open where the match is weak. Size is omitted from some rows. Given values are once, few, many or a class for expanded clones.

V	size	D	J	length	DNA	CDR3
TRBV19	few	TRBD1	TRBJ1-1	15	TGTGCCAGTATTGACTTGGGACAGGGGGCCACTGAAGCTTTCTTT	CASIDLGQGATEAFF
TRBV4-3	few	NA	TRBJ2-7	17	TGCGCCAGCAGCCAAGATCAGGCAGGGGAAATCCCCTACGAGCAGTACTTC	CASSQDQAGEIPYEQYF
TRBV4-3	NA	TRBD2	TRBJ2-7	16	TGCGCCAGCAGCCAAGATCCCGGGGGGTACTCCTACGAGCAGTACTTC	CASSQDPGGYSYEQYF
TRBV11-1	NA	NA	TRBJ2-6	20	TGTGCCAGCAGCCCCGGGGAGGTCTGGGGCTCATACTCTGGGGCCAACGTCCTGACTTTC	CASSPGEVWGSYSGANVLTF
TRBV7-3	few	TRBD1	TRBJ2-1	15	TGTGCCAGCAGCCTGGACAGGGGAGGTTACAATGAGCAGTTCTTC	CASSLDRGGYNEQFF
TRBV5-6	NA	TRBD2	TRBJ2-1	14	TGTGCCAGCAGCTTGGTTCGAGCGGGGGGTGAGCAGTTCTTC	CASSLVRAGGEQFF
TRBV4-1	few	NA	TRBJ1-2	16	TGCGCCAGCAGCCATCTCGTTAGACAGAGCCTCTATGGCTACACCTTC	CASSHLVRQSLYGYTF
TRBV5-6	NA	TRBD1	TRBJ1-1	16	TGTGCCAGCAGCCAAAGGGGACAGGGTATGAACACTGAAGCTTTCTTT	CASSQRGQGMNTEAFF
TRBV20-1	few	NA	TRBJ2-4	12	TGCAGTGCTAGTCAGACCGGGAGCGACCGATACTTC	CSASQTGSDRYF
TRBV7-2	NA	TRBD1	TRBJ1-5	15	TGTGCCAGCAGCTTACGAGGGGGCGCCGATCAGCCCCAGCATTTT	CASSLRGGADQPQHF
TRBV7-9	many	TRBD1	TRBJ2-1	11	TGTGCCAGCAGCGGACAGGGTGAGCAGTTCTTC	CASSGQGEQFF
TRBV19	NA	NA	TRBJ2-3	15	TGTGCCAGTAGGTCGGGCCGTGGCTTGGCAGATACGCAGTATTTT	CASRSGRGLADTQYF
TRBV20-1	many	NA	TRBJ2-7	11	TGCAGTGCTAGTGACCACTACGAGCAGTACTTC	CSASDHYEQYF
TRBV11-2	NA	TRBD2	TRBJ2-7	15	TGTGCCAGCAGCTTAGATCTAGCGGGGGGGCGCGAGCAGTACTTC	CASSLDLAGGREQYF
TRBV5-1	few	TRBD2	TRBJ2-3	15	TGCGCCAGCAGCTTGAGCGGGGGAAGCTCCGATACGCAGTATTTT	CASSLSGGSSDTQYF
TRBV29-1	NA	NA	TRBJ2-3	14	TGCAGCGTTGACGACAGCATCTCAACAGATACGCAGTATTTT	CSVDDSISTDTQYF
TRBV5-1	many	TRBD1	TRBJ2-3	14	TGCGCCAGCAGCCAAGGGACAGTAACAGATACGCAGTATTTT	CASSQGTVTDTQYF
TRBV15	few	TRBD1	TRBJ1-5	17	TGTGCCACCAGCAGAGAGGACAGGGGGCTTGGCAATCAGCCCCAGCATTTT	CATSREDRGLGNQPQHF